This TCR beta chain was retrieved from a study of radiation and T cells in renal cell carcinoma. Across the whole study: Nephrectomy followed 15 Gy stereotactic body radiation by 4 weeks. Study results and caveats: Top tumor clonotypes rose in blood 2 weeks post-radiation, then contracted.

Germline assignment: CDR1 ENHRY and CDR2 SYGVKD. The V gene lost 2 bases and the J gene lost 2 bases, with 9 bases spanning the gap. The CDR3 extends over 14 amino acids. This table comes from immunoSEQ multiplex PCR, and its TCRdb copy is limited to in-frame clones, with some not included. Among about 150,000 clones listed, about 87% were seen once. This sample's time point: blood 2 weeks post-SBRT. Indicated treatment: 15 Gy SBRT to primary tumor, nephrectomy 4 weeks later. Blood was sampled at baseline, 2 weeks and 4 weeks after SBRT. The tumor was a clear cell renal cell carcinoma. A remark on this clone: The antigen is not known.

This chain links TRBV10-3 with TRBJ2-5; a weak D match, TRBD2 (6 bases). Here the sequenced sample was blood, taken from a patient whose treatment included radiotherapy and nephrectomy. This sequence originates from a woman aged 45-65 years with renal cell carcinoma. The CDR3 loop is CAISEAGLQETQYF. As DNA, the CDR3 is TGTGCCATCAGTGAGGCGGGACTGCAAGAGACCCAGTACTTC.